The 19 T cell receptor beta chains presented below share a single source sample, sequenced in a study of cytomegalovirus exposure and HLA in healthy donors. Primers for the PCR totalled 60 Vbeta and 13 Jbeta. The table came from immunoSEQ multiplex PCR; TCRdb's copy has only in-frame clones and leaves some out. The table lists about 210,000 clones, 82% of them singletons, with 6% in the top ten. The sequenced sample was PBMCs. These receptors originate from a man aged 35 to 55 in good health and CMV-seropositive.

The gene calls are TRBV7-7 and TRBJ1-1; D possibly corresponds to TRBD1 (5 bases). The CDR3 spans 15 residues. Germline V lookup: CDR1 SSHAT, CDR2 FNYEAQ (reference sequence). V gave up 5 bases and J gave up 1 base, with 14 bases separating them. The CDR3 coding sequence is TGTGCCAGCAGCCCCGCGGGACGGGAGAACACTGAAGCTTTCTTT. Translating it yields CASSPAGRENTEAFF.

The genes are TRBV4-2 and TRBJ2-5; tentative D call: TRBD2 (6 bases). The V gene's germline CDR1 is LGHNA and CDR2 YNFKEQ. The germline V and J ends were trimmed by 1 base and 5 bases, with 8 bases remaining between them. CDR3 length equals 13 residues. In DNA form, the CDR3 reads TGTGCCAGCAGCCAAGCGGGAGTGGAGACCCAGTACTTC. This gives the protein CASSQAGVETQYF.

V and J are TRBV11-3 and TRBJ2-2; 12 bases match TRBD2. V lost 8 bases and J lost 2; bases outside the gene matches: 9. The CDR3 runs to 17 residues. The germline gives CDR1 SGHNT, CDR2 YENEEA. The CDR3 is CASGARTSGTNTGELFF. CDR3 DNA sequence: TGTGCCAGCGGTGCTCGGACTAGCGGGACAAACACCGGGGAGCTGTTTTTT. The full variable domain, with the rest looked up from reference TRBV11-3 and TRBJ2-2, is EAGVVQSPRYKIIEKKQPVAFWCNPISGHNTLYWYLQNLGQGPELLIRYENEEAVDDSQLPKDRFSAERLKGVDSTLKIQPAELGDSAVYLCASGARTSGTNTGELFFGEGSRLTVL.

The genes are TRBV2 and TRBJ2-7, with D perhaps TRBD2 (5 bases). The CDR3 runs 12 residues. Trimming left V 7 bases short and J 4 bases short, with 11 bases between. Germline V gives CDR1 SNHLY, CDR2 FYNNEI. The CDR3 loop reads CASTSRAYEQYF. In nucleotides, the CDR3 is TGTGCCAGCACCTCGCGGGCATACGAGCAGTACTTC.

The chain carries TRBV6-1 and TRBJ1-1; 8 bases fit TRBD1. CDR1 is MNHNS, CDR2 SASEGT, per germline. The CDR3 loop spans 14 amino acids. J gave up 1 base and V 6 bases, and 4 bases lay outside the gene matches. CDR3 nucleotides: TGTGCCAGCAGGACAGGGGTACAGAACACTGAAGCTTTCTTT. Translated: CASRTGVQNTEAFF.

This chain links TRBV7-9 with TRBJ2-7, with TRBD2 as a possible D gene (5 bases). Germline V gene lookup returns CDR1 SEHNR and CDR2 FQNEAQ (reference sequence). This CDR3 has 12 residues. Trimming removed 5 bases from V and 5 bases from J, with 10 bases in between. This CDR3 is CASSKDGDEQYF. The CDR3, as DNA: TGTGCCAGCAGCAAGGACGGGGACGAGCAGTACTTC.

The chain recombines TRBV7-8 with TRBJ2-7; 9 positions agree with TRBD2. From germline, CDR1 is SGHVS and CDR2 FQNEAQ. Trimming removed 5 bases from V and 5 bases from J; junction bases left unmatched: 10. The CDR3 is 15 amino acids. The CDR3: CASSPRLAAGDEQYF. CDR3 nucleotides: TGTGCCAGCAGCCCTCGACTAGCGGCTGGGGACGAGCAGTACTTC. The variable domain in full, completed from reference TRBV7-8 and TRBJ2-7, reads GAGVSQSPRYKVAKRGQDVALRCDPISGHVSLFWYQQALGQGPEFLTYFQNEAQLDKSGLPSDRFFAERPEGSVSTLKIQRTQQEDSAVYLCASSPRLAAGDEQYFGPGTRLTVT.

This clone appeared once. The chain has TRBV5-1 and TRBJ1-4; tentative D call: TRBD1 (6 bases). Trimming removed 3 bases from V and 8 bases from J, with 14 bases in between. The CDR3 extends over 14 amino acids. The germline gives CDR1 SGHRS, CDR2 YFSETQ. The CDR3 sequence: CASSSDGQFEKLFF. CDR3 in DNA: TGCGCCAGCAGCTCGGATGGACAGTTCGAAAAACTGTTTTTT.

The chain combines TRBV19 with TRBJ2-1; possible D gene TRBD2, 5 bases. The V end lost 3 bases, the J end lost 6 bases, and 12 bases lay between the germline ends. Germline values: CDR1 LNHDA, CDR2 SQIVND (reference sequence). The CDR3 runs 14 residues. The CDR3: CASSIPPGGNEQFF. CDR3 DNA: TGTGCCAGTAGTATCCCCCCCGGAGGCAATGAGCAGTTCTTC.

This sequence joins TRBV2 and TRBJ2-4; the match to TRBD2 covers 11 bases. The CDR3 runs to 13 residues. The junction had 1 base not matched to a gene; V was cut back by 6 bases and J by 6 bases. CDR1 and CDR2 (germline): SNHLY, FYNNEI. CDR3: CASRGTSGNIQYF. The CDR3 coding sequence is TGTGCCAGCAGGGGGACTAGCGGAAACATTCAGTACTTC. The complete variable domain, with remaining parts taken from reference TRBV2 and TRBJ2-4, reads EPEVTQTPSHQVTQMGQEVILRCVPISNHLYFYWYRQILGQKVEFLVSFYNNEISEKSEIFDDQFSVERPDGSNFTLKIRSTKLEDSAMYFCASRGTSGNIQYFGAGTRLSVL.

The rearrangement uses TRBV30 and TRBJ1-2, with no clear D. Per germline, CDR1 GTSNPN and CDR2 SVGIG (reference sequence). The V gene lost 4 bases and the J gene lost 6 bases, with 18 bases spanning the gap. The CDR3 extends over 14 amino acids. The CDR3 spells CAWNSFSSSHGYTF. The CDR3 coding sequence is TGTGCCTGGAATTCCTTCTCGAGCTCTCATGGCTACACCTTC.

The chain employs TRBV5-4 and TRBJ2-2; TRBD2 matches at 9 bases. Germline V gives CDR1 SGHNT, CDR2 YYREEE (reference sequence). The trim removed 4 bases at V and 5 bases at J, leaving 6 bases unmatched. The CDR3 sequence is 15 residues long. Here the CDR3 reads CASSISGSLTGELFF. The DNA of the CDR3 is TGTGCCAGCAGCATTAGCGGGAGTTTAACCGGGGAGCTGTTTTTT. Filled out from reference TRBV5-4 and TRBJ2-2, the complete variable domain reads ETGVTQSPTHLIKTRGQQVTLRCSSQSGHNTVSWYQQALGQGPQFIFQYYREEENGRGNFPPRFSGLQFPNYSSELNVNALELDDSALYLCASSISGSLTGELFFGEGSRLTVL.

This sequence joins TRBV29-1 and TRBJ1-1; D might be TRBD1 (5 bases). The germline gives CDR1 SQVTM, CDR2 ANQGSEA. The CDR3 sequence is 12 residues long. The V end was cut by 7 bases, the J end by 2 bases, with 11 bases between. The chain's CDR3 is CSAGHPNTEAFF. CDR3 nucleotide sequence: TGCAGCGCTGGACACCCTAACACTGAAGCTTTCTTT.

The genes are TRBV7-9 and TRBJ2-1; TRBD2 matches at 7 bases. The germline V gene encodes CDR1 SEHNR and CDR2 FQNEAQ (reference sequence). There are 16 residues in the CDR3. Losses at the gene ends were 1 base for V and 0 bases for J; bases not matched to a gene: 3. The CDR3 reads CASSLVGGSSYNEQFF. Here the CDR3 DNA reads TGTGCCAGCAGCTTAGTAGGCGGGAGCTCCTACAATGAGCAGTTCTTC.

V usage is TRBV9 and J usage is TRBJ2-5; D might be TRBD2 (6 bases). Germline-derived CDR1 and CDR2 are SGDLS and YYNGEE. The CDR3 covers 14 residues. V lost 4 bases and J lost 5, with 15 bases in between. Written as DNA, the CDR3 is TGTGCCAGCAGCAAGGCGGGGTTGGCGGAGACCCAGTACTTC. It encodes CASSKAGLAETQYF.

V is TRBV5-1 and J is TRBJ1-2; TRBD1 agrees at 12 bases. Germline lookup yields CDR1 SGHRS and CDR2 YFSETQ. CDR3 length equals 15 residues. V shed 4 bases and J 3 bases; nucleotides not matched to a gene: 4. The CDR3 coding sequence is TGCGCCAGCAGCCCCGGGACAGGGGGCGACTATGGCTACACCTTC. Amino acids: CASSPGTGGDYGYTF.

The chain uses TRBV4-1 and TRBJ2-3; TRBD2 agrees at 9 bases. The CDR3 totals 15 residues. Germline V gene data show CDR1 as MGHRA and CDR2 as YSYEKL. Trimming cost V 7 bases and J 5 bases; bases outside gene matches: 10. CDR3 protein: CASTTGGLARDTQYF. The CDR3 DNA follows: TGCGCCAGCACCACGGGGGGACTAGCCAGAGATACGCAGTATTTT.

J is TRBJ2-1 and V is TRBV28, with 8 positions matching TRBD1. The CDR3 is 14 residues long. Germline CDR1 and CDR2: MDHEN and SYDVKM. J gave up 6 bases and V 5 bases, and 6 bases lay outside the gene matches. The CDR3 protein is CASSVDRAGNEQFF. The CDR3 nucleotides are TGTGCCAGCAGTGTGGACAGGGCGGGCAATGAGCAGTTCTTC.

V and J are TRBV2 and TRBJ1-5; 9 bases are a match to TRBD1. The germline CDR1 and CDR2 sequences are SNHLY and FYNNEI. The V and J ends lost 8 bases and 6 bases, in that order; junction bases with no gene match: 8. The CDR3 spans 14 residues. The CDR3 DNA reads as TGTGCCAGCTCCAAACAGGGGGCGGGTCAGCCCCAGCATTTT. It is translated as CASSKQGAGQPQHF.